This T cell receptor beta chain was retrieved from a study of PD-L1 blockade in urothelial cancer (dated by TCRdb to about 2017). Background on the whole study: Every patient began therapy in about 2014 and was given atezolizumab 1,200 mg intravenously every 3 weeks. Blood samples were analyzed at two time points: 3 weeks after treatment start (second dose) and 6 weeks after treatment start. Pretreatment tumor samples, along with matched peripheral blood collected serially before and after atezolizumab treatment, underwent TCR sequencing. The study was an exploratory multi-omic analysis of somatic, immune and clinical correlates of response to PD-L1 blockade with atezolizumab in urothelial cancer. Blood samples gave median yields of around 150,000 T cells and some 84,000 unique TCRs, along with a median clonality of around 0.075. In the same patients who had TCR sequencing, pretreatment tumors also underwent whole exome sequencing and RNA sequencing. Pretreatment blood TCR-seq was available for fewer than 30 patients, at least one posttreatment blood collection was obtained for 24 patients, and tumor TCR-seq was available for 24 patients. An ECOG performance status of 0 or 1 was recorded for the patients, and 0 to 3 prior chemotherapy regimens had been received by the patients. Twenty-five of 29 patients were males with bladder-origin urothelial cancer, and 18 of 29 reported a prior smoking history. Under ten patients achieved durable clinical benefit and approximately 19 did not. Durable clinical benefit was defined as progression-free survival longer than 6 months, and TCR features were also tested against progression-free and overall survival. Here is what the overall study found, with its caveats: Among patients with durable benefit, tumor-associated TCR clones showed greater expansion in peripheral blood 3 weeks after treatment started (n ≈ 24, p = 0.022). Because the sample size was small (n ≈ 30) and many exploratory analyses were performed, the results are intended to be hypothesis-generating. Improved progression-free and overall survival was associated with having pretreatment peripheral blood TCR clonality below the median.

Spanning cysteine to phenylalanine, the CDR3 consists of 14 amino acids. The sequence is cut down to CDR3 DNA, 42 bases in frame from base 1. Trimming leaves V shorter by 3 bases and J shorter by 7 bases, with the junction holding 7 bases beyond the gene matches. CDR1 is given as KGHSH and CDR2 as LQKENI, both from the germline V gene. Each PCR received spiked-in synthetic TCR analog templates so that absolute template abundance could be estimated from read counts. Using the immunoSEQ assay, TCRbeta CDR3 regions were amplified from genomic DNA with bias-controlled V and J gene primers. Rearranged TCRbeta segments were sequenced at approximately 20X coverage. Per the original workflow: Clustering was used to correct sequencing errors, and CDR3s were annotated against IMGT so that V, D and J genes could be assigned. Downstream analyses used only productive TCRbeta rearrangements and left out out-of-frame or stop-codon sequences. To compute clonality, Shannon entropy was normalized by the log of the number of unique productive sequences and then subtracted from one. Fisher's exact test with Benjamini-Hochberg correction, at a threshold of adjusted p below 0.01, was used to find clones that differed between time points or between blood and tumor. Not all clones reach the TCRdb copy of this immuneACCESS table, which keeps in-frame sequences only. Checked studies attribute under half of the gap to unresolved V genes and leave the rest unexplained. The DNA gave D and trimming, while V, J and clone size come from that table. A total of 65,000 to 80,000 clones appear in this sample, approximately 87% of them only once. The top ten constitute 4.5% of the sample.

Concerning this clone itself: It has no known antigen specificity. There are no base qualities to consult, and no much larger clone falls within one base.

The time point label of this sample denotes: pretreatment peripheral blood. A cohort of more than 25 patients with locally advanced or metastatic urothelial carcinoma, treated at Memorial Sloan Kettering on a trial protocol, was included. Peripheral blood mononuclear cells were collected from each patient pretreatment and during treatment, giving between 1 and 8 total time points per patient. The Qiagen DNeasy Blood extraction kit was used to purify genomic DNA from total PBMCs and from tumor samples. PBMCs were collected pretreatment and during treatment and were isolated and stored as previously described.

The rearrangement combines TRBV18 with TRBJ1-2, with 8 bases aligning to TRBD1. The sample here was PBMCs, taken around atezolizumab (anti-PD-L1) treatment. The sequence derives from a man in his sixties or seventies with urothelial cancer. In nucleotide form, the sequence is TGTGCCAGCTCACCCGTGCAGGGGGCATCTGGCTACACCTTC. Translated, this is CASSPVQGASGYTF.